The next 18 T cell receptor beta chains were all read from a single sample in a study of T cells in Graves' hyperthyroidism and ophthalmopathy. Amplified TCR beta CDR3 regions derived from RNA transcripts. The HTBI set primed first-round TCR CDR3 RT-PCR. MiXCR, applied by TCRdb to the multiplex PCR reads, yields one record per CDR3 protein. The repertoire has a few hundred thousand distinct CDR3 sequences, approximately 15% of them found once; the top ten carry 3% to 4%. Sample: blood. Receptors were obtained from a woman aged 40 to 50 with Graves' ophthalmopathy.

This clonotype was detected many times. The rearrangement joins TRBV18 to TRBJ1-4; possibly TRBD1 for D (5 bases). V was clipped by 6 bases and J by 7 bases, with 15 bases between them. The germline V gene encodes CDR1 KGHSH and CDR2 LQKENI. The CDR3 contains 14 residues. In nucleotides, the CDR3 is TGTGCCAGCTCGGCGCGGGGGGTCGGTGAAAAACTGTTTTTT. Translating it yields CASSARGVGEKLFF.

This clonotype was detected many times. The chain is built from TRBV3-1 and TRBJ2-3; the D gene is possibly TRBD1 (5 bases). Trimming stripped 4 bases from V and 4 bases from J, with 9 bases between. The CDR3 sequence is 13 residues long. Germline loops: CDR1 LGHDT, CDR2 YNNKEL (reference sequence). CDR3 sequence (DNA): TGTGCCAGCAGCCTGAAAGGGGCAGATACGCAGTATTTT. It codes for CASSLKGADTQYF.

This clonotype was picked up many times. This chain joins TRBV11-2 and TRBJ2-7; a possible D gene is TRBD2 (5 bases). The germline CDR1 and CDR2 sequences are SGHAT and FQNNGV. V was cut by 7 bases and J by 3 bases, with 10 bases left in between. This CDR3 comprises 12 residues. CDR3 DNA sequence: TGTGCCAGCACCGACCGGGGCTACGAGCAGTACTTC. This encodes CASTDRGYEQYF. The full variable domain, completed using reference TRBV11-2 and TRBJ2-7, is EAGVAQSPRYKIIEKRQSVAFWCNPISGHATLYWYQQILGQGPKLLIQFQNNGVVDDSQLPKDRFSAERLKGVDSTLKIQPAKLEDSAVYLCASTDRGYEQYFGPGTRLTVT.

This clonotype was observed at least ten times. The chain is built from TRBV3-1 and TRBJ1-3; 7 positions agree with TRBD1. The CDR3 has 13 residues. Trimming removed 4 bases from V and 7 bases from J; junction bases left unmatched: 4. CDR1 is LGHDT and CDR2 is YNNKEL in the germline V gene (reference sequence). This CDR3 is CASSLQGPNTIYF. CDR3 bases: TGTGCCAGCAGCCTACAGGGGCCGAACACCATATATTTT.

The sample holds a few counts of this clonotype. The chain uses TRBV7-9 and TRBJ1-6; D is possibly TRBD1 (5 bases). The CDR3 extends over 16 amino acids. Germline V gene sequence: CDR1 SEHNR, CDR2 FQNEAQ (reference sequence). Trimming took 6 bases from V and 4 from J, leaving 16 bases between them. The CDR3 DNA reads as TGTGCCAGCAGTTCTCCCGGGGACCTATATAATTCACCCCTCCACTTT. Translating gives CASSSPGDLYNSPLHF.

This clonotype has a count of ten or more. This chain connects TRBV5-1 to TRBJ2-3; 12 bases fit TRBD1. CDR3 length: 16 residues. Germline CDR1 SGHRS, CDR2 YFSETQ. The V segment lost 4 bases and the J segment 2 bases; nucleotides outside the gene matches: 5. The CDR3, as DNA: TGCGCCAGCAGCCCTGCGGGACAGGGGGCCACAGATACGCAGTATTTT. Encoded protein: CASSPAGQGATDTQYF.

CDR3 sequence reads: CSAGRGLAGVDTQYF. In DNA, the CDR3 is TGCAGTGCTGGACGGGGACTAGCGGGAGTCGATACGCAGTATTTT. This chain joins TRBV20-1 and TRBJ2-3; 14 nucleotides match TRBD2. The CDR3 runs to 15 residues. J was trimmed by 6 bases and V by 5 bases; bases with no gene match: 7. Germline CDR1 reads DFQATT; CDR2 reads SNEGSKA (reference sequence).

At least ten counts were recorded for this clonotype. This chain connects TRBV7-9 to TRBJ1-1; D ambiguous. Germline CDR1 reads SEHNR; CDR2 reads FQNEAQ (reference sequence). V lost 0 bases, J lost 4 bases, and 12 bases lay in between. The CDR3 runs to 15 residues. The CDR3 DNA reads TGTGCCAGCAGCTTAGCCGAAGAATGGGGCACTGAAGCTTTCTTT. Its protein product is CASSLAEEWGTEAFF. The full variable domain, in which reference TRBV7-9 and TRBJ1-1 provide the parts outside the CDR3, is DTGVSQNPRHKITKRGQNVTFRCDPISEHNRLYWYRQTLGQGPEFLTYFQNEAQLEKSRLLSDRFSAERPKGSFSTLEIQRTEQGDSAMYLCASSLAEEWGTEAFFGQGTRLTVV.

This clonotype has ten or more counts. The rearrangement links TRBV4-1 to TRBJ1-1, with D perhaps TRBD1 (6 bases). The CDR3 covers 15 residues. Germline CDR1 reads MGHRA; CDR2 reads YSYEKL. V was clipped by 4 bases and J by 4 bases, with 16 bases between them. The DNA of the CDR3 is TGCGCCAGCAGCCGCCAGGACAGCGGTGGCACTGAAGCTTTCTTT. Protein sequence: CASSRQDSGGTEAFF.

The sample holds many counts of this clonotype. The chain combines TRBV18 with TRBJ2-3; D is ambiguous. V lost 2 bases, J lost 3 bases, and 9 bases lay in between. CDR1 KGHSH and CDR2 LQKENI come from the germline V gene. The CDR3 has 14 residues. Written as DNA, the CDR3 is TGTGCCAGCTCACCAGGAGCGAATACAGATACGCAGTATTTT. Translation gives CASSPGANTDTQYF.

The chain carries TRBV19 and TRBJ2-1; no clear D. CDR1 is LNHDA and CDR2 is SQIVND in the germline V gene (reference sequence). This CDR3 is built from 14 residues. Trimming cost V 7 bases and J 0 bases, with 10 bases left between them. CDR3: CASTVAISYNEQFF. DNA for the CDR3: TGTGCCAGTACCGTAGCCATCTCCTACAATGAGCAGTTCTTC.

The rearrangement uses TRBV20-1 and TRBJ1-1; D perhaps matches TRBD1 (5 bases). CDR1 DFQATT and CDR2 SNEGSKA come from the germline V gene (reference sequence). V was pared by 6 bases and J by 1 base, with 12 bases between. The CDR3 length is 13 residues. CDR3 DNA sequence: TGCAGTGCAAGGACACGAAAGAACACTGAAGCTTTCTTT. Its protein is CSARTRKNTEAFF.

This clonotype occurred many times. The V gene is TRBV11-3, the J gene TRBJ2-3; the D is unclear. The CDR3 length is 13 residues. Trimming stripped 3 bases from V and 4 bases from J, with 8 bases between. Looked up from germline, CDR1 is SGHNT and CDR2 is YENEEA. The CDR3 sequence: CASSFKGSDTQYF. CDR3 bases: TGTGCCAGCAGCTTTAAAGGTTCAGATACGCAGTATTTT.

This clonotype came up a few times. The rearrangement joins TRBV18 to TRBJ1-2; 10 bases are shared with TRBD1. This CDR3 has 15 amino acids. CDR1 is KGHSH and CDR2 is LQKENI in the germline V gene. Trimming removed 5 bases from V and 6 bases from J; junction bases left unmatched: 9. The CDR3 here is CASSSRAGTGDGYTF. For the CDR3, the DNA is TGTGCCAGCTCATCCCGAGCCGGGACAGGGGATGGCTACACCTTC.

The chain joins TRBV6-2 or TRBV6-3 to TRBJ1-4; the D is unclear. The germline gives CDR1 MNHEY, CDR2 SVGEGT. The germline V and J ends were trimmed by 8 bases and 8 bases, with 18 bases remaining between them. CDR3 length equals 14 residues. CDR3 residues: CASATPTGGEKLFF. CDR3 coding DNA: TGTGCCAGCGCGACCCCTACGGGAGGCGAAAAACTGTTTTTT.

The chain recombines TRBV6-1 with TRBJ2-7; TRBD1 agrees at 8 bases. V lost 7 bases, J lost 3 bases, and 8 bases stayed unmatched. Per the germline V gene, CDR1 is MNHNS and CDR2 is SASEGT. The CDR3 totals 14 residues. The CDR3 nucleotides read TGTGCCAGCATCGGGAACAGGGGGAGCTACGAGCAGTACTTC. The encoded protein is CASIGNRGSYEQYF.

This clonotype was detected ten times or more. This sequence joins TRBV30 and TRBJ2-1, with D possibly being TRBD1 or TRBD2 (5 bases each). Germline-derived CDR1 and CDR2 are GTSNPN and SVGIG (reference sequence). Between the trimmed V and J ends, which lost 4 bases and 0 bases, there was a span of 16 bases. The CDR3 is 16 amino acids. DNA for the CDR3: TGTGCCTGGACCCAAAGCCCAGGGAGCTCCTACAATGAGCAGTTCTTC. Protein product: CAWTQSPGSSYNEQFF.

The sample holds many counts of this clonotype. The chain combines TRBV20-1 with TRBJ1-1; TRBD1 is a possible D gene (6 bases). Germline CDR1 is DFQATT and CDR2 is SNEGSKA (reference sequence). V was shortened by 3 bases and J by 0 bases, with 17 bases between the two germline ends. This CDR3 contains 16 residues. CDR3 DNA sequence: TGCAGTGCTAGTCCTGGGGGCTATACTATGAACACTGAAGCTTTCTTT. It encodes CSASPGGYTMNTEAFF.